Below, 21 T cell receptor beta chains from the same sample are listed, as sequenced in a study of PD-1 blockade in classical Hodgkin lymphoma. Described time point: cycle 4 day 1 (C4D1), after more than five weeks of nivolumab. Every patient had relapsed following autologous stem cell transplantation, and cohorts differed in brentuximab vedotin exposure. Assay: immunoSEQ multiplex PCR; the TCRdb copy retains only in-frame clones and omits some. This table has around 20,000 clones, more than 70% appearing once. This specimen consisted of peripheral blood mononuclear cells (PBMCs), obtained before the fourth cycle of nivolumab. The origin of the receptors is a human donor with classical Hodgkin lymphoma.

The gene calls are TRBV2 and TRBJ1-1; 8 positions agree with TRBD1. Looked up from germline, CDR1 is SNHLY and CDR2 is FYNNEI. Trimming at V came to 6 bases and at J to 8 bases, leaving 8 bases not matched to a gene. The CDR3 contains 13 residues. The CDR3 nucleotides are TGTGCCAGCAGGAAGGACAGGGCGTCAGAAGCTTTCTTT. Translation: CASRKDRASEAFF.

The genes are TRBV29-1 and TRBJ1-1; no clear D. The germline gives CDR1 SQVTM, CDR2 ANQGSEA. V dropped 7 bases and J dropped 4 bases, with 13 bases sitting between them. This CDR3 region has 12 residues. CDR3: CSAHSGGTEAFF. CDR3 DNA sequence: TGCAGCGCACACTCGGGTGGCACTGAAGCTTTCTTT.

V and J are TRBV27 and TRBJ1-4, with TRBD1 identical over 7 bases. The CDR3 totals 16 residues. V lost 5 bases and J lost 1; bases outside the gene matches: 7. Per germline, CDR1 MNHEY and CDR2 SMNVEV (reference sequence). The CDR3 coding sequence is TGTGCCAGCAGTGCCCGACGGACAGGAACTAATGAAAAACTGTTTTTT. This encodes CASSARRTGTNEKLFF.

The chain is built from TRBV9 and TRBJ1-2, with D perhaps TRBD1 (5 bases). Trimming took 1 base from V and 0 from J, leaving 10 bases between them. The germline CDR1 and CDR2 sequences are SGDLS and YYNGEE. CDR3 length equals 15 residues. The chain's CDR3 is CASSVQGSPNYGYTF. CDR3 nucleotides: TGTGCCAGCAGCGTACAGGGTAGTCCTAACTATGGCTACACCTTC.

This sequence joins TRBV29-1 and TRBJ2-3, with D possibly matching TRBD1 (6 bases). Trimming left V 4 bases short and J 11 bases short, with 13 bases between. From germline, CDR1 is SQVTM and CDR2 ANQGSEA. This CDR3 contains 11 residues. Written as DNA, the CDR3 is TGCAGCGTTGTAAGGGGGATGTTGCAGTATTTT. It is translated as CSVVRGMLQYF.

This clone was counted once. Here the CDR3 reads CASSLGGTVYNEQFF. The CDR3 bases are TGTGCCAGCAGTCTTGGAGGGACAGTCTACAATGAGCAGTTCTTC. The chain joins TRBV5-4 to TRBJ2-1; perhaps TRBD1 as D (7 bases). Germline loops: CDR1 SGHNT, CDR2 YYREEE (reference sequence). The CDR3 is made up of 15 amino acids. Trimming removed 5 bases from V and 3 bases from J, with 15 bases in between. Drawing the rest from reference TRBV5-4 and TRBJ2-1, the complete variable domain is ETGVTQSPTHLIKTRGQQVTLRCSSQSGHNTVSWYQQALGQGPQFIFQYYREEENGRGNFPPRFSGLQFPNYSSELNVNALELDDSALYLCASSLGGTVYNEQFFGPGTRLTVL.

This clone was seen more than once but under ten times. The chain's CDR3 is CATRTGRTEAFF. The CDR3 bases are TGTGCCACTAGGACAGGGAGGACTGAAGCTTTCTTT. The J gene is TRBJ1-1, the V gene TRBV10-3; 8 bases agree with TRBD1. The ends lost 10 bases at V and 5 bases at J; junction bases unmatched: 6. Germline V CDR1 and CDR2: ENHRY, SYGVKD. This CDR3 comprises 12 residues.

The chain recombines TRBV19 with TRBJ1-3, with D perhaps TRBD1 (6 bases). The CDR3 is 16 residues long. V was shortened by 4 bases and J by 0 bases, with 13 bases between the two germline ends. Germline V gene data show CDR1 as LNHDA and CDR2 as SQIVND (reference sequence). The CDR3 reads CASSNRDIYSGNTIYF. The CDR3 nucleotides are TGTGCCAGTAGTAACCGGGACATCTACTCTGGAAACACCATATATTTT.

This clone is medium-sized by share. V gene TRBV5-1 combines with J gene TRBJ1-1, with a possible D match to TRBD1 (5 bases). Germline lookup yields CDR1 SGHRS and CDR2 YFSETQ. The CDR3 covers 14 residues. Trimming cost V 0 bases and J 2 bases, with 8 bases left between them. CDR3 region: CASSLAGQNTEAFF. For the CDR3, the DNA is TGCGCCAGCAGCTTGGCCGGACAAAACACTGAAGCTTTCTTT.

This chain links TRBV2 with TRBJ2-2, with 7 bases that match TRBD2. J lost 3 bases, V lost 6 bases, and 7 bases had no gene match. The CDR3 spans 15 residues. CDR1 is SNHLY, CDR2 FYNNEI, per germline. The CDR3 here is CASSLGLDHTGELFF. CDR3 DNA: TGTGCCAGCAGCCTCGGACTAGACCACACCGGGGAGCTGTTTTTT.

The chain joins TRBV11-3 to TRBJ1-2; 8 nucleotides match TRBD1. The V segment lost 3 bases and the J segment 4 bases; nucleotides outside the gene matches: 10. This CDR3 comprises 16 residues. CDR1 SGHNT and CDR2 YENEEA come from the germline V gene. The CDR3 coding sequence is TGTGCCAGCAGCTTGGACGACAGGGGAGGGGGCTATGGCTACACCTTC. This gives the protein CASSLDDRGGGYGYTF.

The CDR3 sequence: CASSQGGSHYEQYF. The CDR3 DNA reads TGTGCCAGCAGCCAAGGCGGCTCCCATTACGAGCAGTACTTC. The chain links TRBV4-2 to TRBJ2-7; D call uncertain. Germline CDR1 and CDR2: LGHNA and YNFKEQ. V lost 1 base and J lost 4, with 11 bases in between. The CDR3 covers 14 residues.

The chain joins TRBV28 to TRBJ1-3, with 7 bases that match TRBD1. Germline V gives CDR1 MDHEN, CDR2 SYDVKM. Trimming took 1 base from V and 5 from J; bases not matched to a gene: 5. This CDR3 is built from 15 residues. This chain's CDR3 is CASSLFSGQRNTIYF. DNA of the CDR3: TGTGCCAGCAGTTTATTCTCGGGACAGAGAAACACCATATATTTT.

The gene calls are TRBV18 and TRBJ2-2; tentatively, D is TRBD2 (5 bases). Trimming removed 3 bases at V and 4 bases at J, with 6 bases between. CDR1 is KGHSH, CDR2 LQKENI, per germline. The CDR3 contains 13 residues. The CDR3 nucleotides read TGTGCCAGCTCACCGGCGGGCACCGGGGAGCTGTTTTTT. It specifies CASSPAGTGELFF.

The V and J genes are TRBV6-5 and TRBJ1-3, with a possible D match to TRBD1 (5 bases). The CDR3 is 14 amino acids. V lost 6 bases and J lost 5, with 14 bases in between. Per germline, CDR1 MNHEY and CDR2 SVGAGI. Here the CDR3 DNA reads TGTGCCAGCAGGCCTCACGGGGCTAGAAACACCATATATTTT. Protein: CASRPHGARNTIYF.

This clone has more than one count but fewer than ten. The chain joins TRBV6-1 to TRBJ1-1; no clear D. This CDR3 has 13 amino acids. Germline V gene lookup returns CDR1 MNHNS and CDR2 SASEGT. The germline V and J ends were trimmed by 0 bases and 5 bases, with 7 bases remaining between them. In DNA, the CDR3 is TGTGCCAGCAGTGAAGCGGGGAGTACTGAAGCTTTCTTT. This gives the protein CASSEAGSTEAFF.

Points on this clone: Different DNA sequences within this sample yield the same CDR3. The J gene is TRBJ2-7, the V gene TRBV2; 8 bases are a match to TRBD1. The CDR3 is made up of 14 amino acids. CDR1 and CDR2 from the germline V gene are SNHLY and FYNNEI. Trimming removed 3 bases from V and 1 base from J; junction bases left unmatched: 2. As DNA, the CDR3 is TGTGCCAGCAGTGACCAGGGGGCTTCCTACGAGCAGTACTTC. It encodes CASSDQGASYEQYF.

The rearrangement links TRBV6-5 to TRBJ1-2, with D tentatively TRBD1 (5 bases). The CDR3 spans 13 residues. CDR1 and CDR2 (germline): MNHEY, SVGAGI. V dropped 6 bases and J dropped 7 bases, with 15 bases sitting between them. Here the CDR3 DNA reads TGTGCCAGCAGCCCCGGGACTCAAGGTGGCTACACCTTC. Encoded protein: CASSPGTQGGYTF.

The rearrangement links TRBV9 to TRBJ2-7; TRBD1 aligns across 9 bases. Trimming cost V 4 bases and J 3 bases; bases outside gene matches: 8. CDR1 and CDR2 from the germline V gene are SGDLS and YYNGEE. This CDR3 is 15 amino acids long. CDR3 nucleotides: TGTGCCAGCAGCCGTGGGGGACAGGGACTCTACGAGCAGTACTTC. Its translation is CASSRGGQGLYEQYF.

The gene calls are TRBV19 and TRBJ2-1; no definite D call. In germline, CDR1 is LNHDA, CDR2 SQIVND (reference sequence). The CDR3 has 12 residues. V was clipped by 4 bases and J by 4 bases, with 5 bases between them. The CDR3 sequence: CASSSIYNEQFF. The CDR3 DNA reads TGTGCCAGTAGTAGTATATACAATGAGCAGTTCTTC.

This chain connects TRBV2 to TRBJ2-1, with unresolved D. V gave up 6 bases and J gave up 9 bases, with 15 bases separating them. CDR3 length: 13 amino acids. CDR1 SNHLY and CDR2 FYNNEI come from the germline V gene. This CDR3 is CASSLDQVGEQFF. CDR3 coding DNA: TGTGCCAGCAGCCTAGACCAGGTCGGTGAGCAGTTCTTC.